Only a few counts were recorded for the clone carrying this T cell receptor beta chain. The antigen is undetermined. It was with 60 Vbeta and 13 Jbeta primers that the PCR ran. Clones were read by immunoSEQ multiplex PCR, and TCRdb kept only the in-frame ones, dropping some. The data show around 120,000 clones, roughly three fifths seen once. This CDR3 is built from 18 residues. J was trimmed by 1 base and V by 4 bases; bases with no gene match: 14. Germline CDR1 and CDR2: SGHRS and YFSETQ. The entry originates in a study of cytomegalovirus exposure and HLA in healthy donors. Study-level information: From 190 million or so T cells, an earlier analysis saw 117 million unique TCR beta sequences. Around 89 million unique TCRs from HLA-typed donors made up an early data release.

Notes on the study in general: Cytomegalovirus association was listed for around 170 TCR beta chains. Rarity marked most TCR sequences, yet some public TCRs occurred in many donors.

V usage is TRBV5-1 and J usage is TRBJ1-2; TRBD1 agrees at 9 bases. The source material was PBMCs. The clonotype comes from a man aged 30 to 39 in good health and CMV-seropositive. The CDR3 DNA reads TGCGCCAGCAGCCCTACAGGGACAGGGAGTAGTCGTAACTATGGCTACACCTTC. This gives the protein CASSPTGTGSSRNYGYTF.